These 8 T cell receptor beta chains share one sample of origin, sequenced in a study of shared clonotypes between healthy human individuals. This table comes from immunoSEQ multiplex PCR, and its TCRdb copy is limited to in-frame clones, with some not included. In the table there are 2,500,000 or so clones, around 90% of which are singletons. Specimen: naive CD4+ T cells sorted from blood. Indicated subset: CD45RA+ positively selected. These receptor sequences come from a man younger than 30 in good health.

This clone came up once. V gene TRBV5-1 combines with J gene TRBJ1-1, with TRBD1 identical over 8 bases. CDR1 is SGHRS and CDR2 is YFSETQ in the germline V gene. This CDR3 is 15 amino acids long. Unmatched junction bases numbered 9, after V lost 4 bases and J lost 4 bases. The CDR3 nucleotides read TGCGCCAGCAGCATAGGGACAGGTGAAACCACTGAAGCTTTCTTT. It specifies CASSIGTGETTEAFF.

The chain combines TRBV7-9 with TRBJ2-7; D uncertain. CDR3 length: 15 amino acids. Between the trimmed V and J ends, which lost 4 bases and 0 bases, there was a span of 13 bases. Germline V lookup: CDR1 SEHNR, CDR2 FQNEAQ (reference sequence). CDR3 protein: CASSSVRPSSYEQYF. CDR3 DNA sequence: TGTGCCAGCAGCTCCGTACGACCGAGCTCCTACGAGCAGTACTTC.

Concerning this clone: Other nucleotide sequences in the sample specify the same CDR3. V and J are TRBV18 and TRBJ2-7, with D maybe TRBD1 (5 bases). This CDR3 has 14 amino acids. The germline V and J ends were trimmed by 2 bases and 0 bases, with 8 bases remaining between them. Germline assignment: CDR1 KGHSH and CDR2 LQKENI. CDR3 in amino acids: CASSPGRDSYEQYF. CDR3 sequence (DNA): TGTGCCAGCTCACCAGGCAGGGACTCCTACGAGCAGTACTTC.

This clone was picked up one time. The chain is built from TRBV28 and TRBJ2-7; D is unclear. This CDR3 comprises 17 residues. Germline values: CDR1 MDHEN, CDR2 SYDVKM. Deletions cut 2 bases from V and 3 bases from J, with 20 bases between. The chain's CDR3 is CASSLDLGYDPSYEQYF. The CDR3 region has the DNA TGTGCCAGCAGTTTAGACCTGGGTTACGACCCCAGCTACGAGCAGTACTTC. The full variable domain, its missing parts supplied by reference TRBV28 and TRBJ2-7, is DVKVTQSSRYLVKRTGEKVFLECVQDMDHENMFWYRQDPGLGLRLIYFSYDVKMKEKGDIPEGYSVSREKKERFSLILESASTNQTSMYLCASSLDLGYDPSYEQYFGPGTRLTVT.

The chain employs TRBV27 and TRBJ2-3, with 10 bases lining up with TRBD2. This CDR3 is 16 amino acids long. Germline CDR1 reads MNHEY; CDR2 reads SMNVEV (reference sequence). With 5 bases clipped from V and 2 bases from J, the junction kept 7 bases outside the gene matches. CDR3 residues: CASSPISGGVTDTQYF. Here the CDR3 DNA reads TGTGCCAGCAGTCCAATAAGCGGGGGGGTCACAGATACGCAGTATTTT.

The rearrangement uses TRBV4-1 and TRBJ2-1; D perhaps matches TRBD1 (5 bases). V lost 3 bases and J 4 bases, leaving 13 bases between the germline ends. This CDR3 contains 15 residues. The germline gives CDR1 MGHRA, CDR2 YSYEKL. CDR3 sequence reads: CASSQTDKTYNEQFF. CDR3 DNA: TGCGCCAGCAGCCAGACGGACAAGACGTACAATGAGCAGTTCTTC.

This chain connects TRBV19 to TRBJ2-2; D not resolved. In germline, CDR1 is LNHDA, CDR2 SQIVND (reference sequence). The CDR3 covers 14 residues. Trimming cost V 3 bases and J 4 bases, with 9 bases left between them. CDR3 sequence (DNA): TGTGCCAGTAGTATGGAACCGATCACCGGGGAGCTGTTTTTT. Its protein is CASSMEPITGELFF.

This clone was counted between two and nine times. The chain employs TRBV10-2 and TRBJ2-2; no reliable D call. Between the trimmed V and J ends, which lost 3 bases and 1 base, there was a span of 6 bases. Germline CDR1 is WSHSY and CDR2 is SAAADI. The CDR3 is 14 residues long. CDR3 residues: CASSDRMNTGELFF. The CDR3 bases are TGCGCCAGCAGTGATCGTATGAACACCGGGGAGCTGTTTTTT.